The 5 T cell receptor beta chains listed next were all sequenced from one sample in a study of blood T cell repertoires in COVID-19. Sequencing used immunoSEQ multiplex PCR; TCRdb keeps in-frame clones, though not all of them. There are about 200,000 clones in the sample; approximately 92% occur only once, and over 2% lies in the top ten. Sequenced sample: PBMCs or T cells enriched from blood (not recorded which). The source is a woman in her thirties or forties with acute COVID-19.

The CDR3, as DNA: TGTGCCAGCAGTTTAACAGGGCAAAATCAGCCCCAGCATTTT. This sequence encodes CASSLTGQNQPQHF. J is TRBJ1-5 and V is TRBV27; D is perhaps TRBD1 (6 bases). V was shortened by 2 bases and J by 4 bases, with 9 bases between the two germline ends. The CDR3 spans 14 residues. Germline assignment: CDR1 MNHEY and CDR2 SMNVEV (reference sequence).

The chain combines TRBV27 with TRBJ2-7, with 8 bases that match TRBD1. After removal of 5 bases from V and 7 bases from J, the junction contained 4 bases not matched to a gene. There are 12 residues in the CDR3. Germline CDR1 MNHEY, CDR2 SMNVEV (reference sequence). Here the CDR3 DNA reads TGTGCCAGCAGTAGGACAGGGTTTGAGCAGTACTTC. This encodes CASSRTGFEQYF.

The CDR3 nucleotides read TGTGCCAGCAGTGAACCCCTAGCAACTAATGAAAAACTGTTTTTT. This translates into CASSEPLATNEKLFF. The V call is TRBV6-1, the J call TRBJ1-4, with D hard to call. Germline V CDR1 and CDR2: MNHNS, SASEGT. V was trimmed by 2 bases and J by 0 bases, leaving 7 bases between them. The CDR3 totals 15 residues.

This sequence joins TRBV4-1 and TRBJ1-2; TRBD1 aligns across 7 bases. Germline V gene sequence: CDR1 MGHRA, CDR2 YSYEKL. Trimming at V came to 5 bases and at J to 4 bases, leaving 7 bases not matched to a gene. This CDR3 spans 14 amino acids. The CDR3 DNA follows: TGCGCCAGCAGCGCGGTAGGGGGCGTCTATGGCTACACCTTC. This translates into CASSAVGGVYGYTF.

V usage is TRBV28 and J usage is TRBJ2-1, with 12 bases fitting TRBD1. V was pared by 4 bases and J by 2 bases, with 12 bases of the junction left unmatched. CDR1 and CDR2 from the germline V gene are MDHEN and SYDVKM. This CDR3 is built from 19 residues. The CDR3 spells CASSSPWGQGAMTYNEQFF. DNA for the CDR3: TGTGCCAGCAGTTCCCCCTGGGGACAGGGGGCTATGACCTACAATGAGCAGTTCTTC.